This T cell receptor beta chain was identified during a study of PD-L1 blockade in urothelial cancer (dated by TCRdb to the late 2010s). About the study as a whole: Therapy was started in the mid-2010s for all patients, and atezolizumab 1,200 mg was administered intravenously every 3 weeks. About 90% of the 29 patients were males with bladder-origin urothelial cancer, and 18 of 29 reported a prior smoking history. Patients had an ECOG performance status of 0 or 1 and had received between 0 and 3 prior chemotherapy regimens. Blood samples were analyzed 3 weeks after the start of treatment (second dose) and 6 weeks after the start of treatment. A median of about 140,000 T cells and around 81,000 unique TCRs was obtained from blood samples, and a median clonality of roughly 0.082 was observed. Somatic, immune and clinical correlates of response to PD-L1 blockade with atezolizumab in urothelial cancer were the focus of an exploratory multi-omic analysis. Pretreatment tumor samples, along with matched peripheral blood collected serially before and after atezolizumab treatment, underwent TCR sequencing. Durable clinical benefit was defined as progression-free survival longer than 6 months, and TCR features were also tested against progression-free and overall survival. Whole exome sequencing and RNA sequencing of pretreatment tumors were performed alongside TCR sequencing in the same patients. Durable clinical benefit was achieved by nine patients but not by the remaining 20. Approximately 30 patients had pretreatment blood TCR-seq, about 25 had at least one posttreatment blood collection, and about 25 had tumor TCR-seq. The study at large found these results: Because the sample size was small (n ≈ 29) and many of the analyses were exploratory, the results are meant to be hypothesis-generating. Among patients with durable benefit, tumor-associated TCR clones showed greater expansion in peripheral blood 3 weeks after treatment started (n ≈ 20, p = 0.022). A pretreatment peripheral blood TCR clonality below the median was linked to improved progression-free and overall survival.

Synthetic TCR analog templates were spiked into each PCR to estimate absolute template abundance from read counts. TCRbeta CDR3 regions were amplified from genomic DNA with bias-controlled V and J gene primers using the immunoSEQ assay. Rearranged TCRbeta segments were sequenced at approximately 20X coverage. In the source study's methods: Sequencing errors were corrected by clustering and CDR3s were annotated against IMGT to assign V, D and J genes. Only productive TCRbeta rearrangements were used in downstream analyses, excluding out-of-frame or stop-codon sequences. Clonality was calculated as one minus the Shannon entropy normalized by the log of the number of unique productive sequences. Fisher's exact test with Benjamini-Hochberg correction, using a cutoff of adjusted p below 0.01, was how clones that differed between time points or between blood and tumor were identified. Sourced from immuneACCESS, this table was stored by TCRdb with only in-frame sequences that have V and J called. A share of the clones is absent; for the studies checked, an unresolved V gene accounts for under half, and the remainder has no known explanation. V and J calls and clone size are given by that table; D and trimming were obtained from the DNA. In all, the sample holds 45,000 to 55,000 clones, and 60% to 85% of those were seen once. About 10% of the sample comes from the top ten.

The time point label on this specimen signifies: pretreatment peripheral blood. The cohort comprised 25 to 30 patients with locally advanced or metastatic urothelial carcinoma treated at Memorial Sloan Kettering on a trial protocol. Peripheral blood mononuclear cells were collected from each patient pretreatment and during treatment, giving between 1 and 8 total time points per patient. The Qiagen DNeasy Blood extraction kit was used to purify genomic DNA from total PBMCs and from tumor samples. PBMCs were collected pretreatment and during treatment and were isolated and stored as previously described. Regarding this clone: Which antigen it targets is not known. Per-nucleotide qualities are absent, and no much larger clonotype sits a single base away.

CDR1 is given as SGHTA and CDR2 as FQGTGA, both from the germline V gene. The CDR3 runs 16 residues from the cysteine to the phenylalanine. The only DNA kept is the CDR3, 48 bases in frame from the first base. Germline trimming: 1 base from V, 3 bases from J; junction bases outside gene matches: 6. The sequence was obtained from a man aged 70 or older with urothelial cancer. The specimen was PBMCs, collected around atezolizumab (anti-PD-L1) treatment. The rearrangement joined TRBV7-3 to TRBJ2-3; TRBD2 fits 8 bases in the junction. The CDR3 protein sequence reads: CASSLRSGSGTDTQYF. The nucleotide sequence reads TGTGCCAGCAGCTTAAGAAGCGGGAGCGGAACAGATACGCAGTATTTT.